Listed below are T cell receptor beta chains from one sample, sequenced in a study of spatial heterogeneity in lung cancer. In TCRdb, the 5' RACE reads were re-called with MiXCR into one record per CDR3 protein. The repertoire holds 35,000 to 45,000 distinct CDR3 sequences, with around 5.2% as singletons. The material was PBMCs, obtained at surgery. All receptors derive from a female donor with early-stage non-small cell lung cancer. The CDR3 runs from the conserved cysteine through the conserved F or W. D genes are given only for firm matches.

d_call j_call v_call cdr3_aa
TRBD2 TRBJ2-2 TRBV7-2 CASKTGGNTGELFF
- TRBJ1-5 TRBV4-1 CASSLEGDSNQPQHF
- TRBJ1-1 TRBV9 CASSANNRAPNTEAFF
- TRBJ1-1 TRBV7-2 CASSLRQDREAFF
- TRBJ1-3 TRBV30 CAWKWGRGRNTIYF
TRBD1 TRBJ2-7 TRBV29-1 CSARAGQGPEEQYF
- TRBJ2-7 TRBV3-1 CASSQPRTYEQYF
TRBD1 TRBJ2-1 TRBV7-7 CASSPGTGHYNEQFF
- TRBJ1-2 TRBV7-2 CASSLPGGAGYTF
- TRBJ2-1 TRBV29-1 CSVEGAINEQFF
TRBD2 TRBJ2-5 TRBV27 CASSFGGLAGGETQYF
- TRBJ2-2 TRBV12-3/TRBV12-4 CASSLAQGGTGELFF
- TRBJ1-5 TRBV6-1 CASSDSRGRVGPPQHF
- TRBJ2-7 TRBV13 CASSPPGRTYEQYF